The present TCR beta chain was sequenced within a study of spatial heterogeneity in lung cancer. The CDR3 runs to 16 residues. Trimming removed 6 bases from V and 0 bases from J, with 14 bases in between. Germline lookup yields CDR1 MDHEN and CDR2 SYDVKM. Indicated time point: sample taken at primary tumor resection. Sequencing of whole RNA from tumor, nontumor lung or frozen PBMC involved no sorting. This clonotype was seen a few times. TCRdb recomputed calls from the 5' RACE reads with MiXCR, one row per CDR3 protein. In the table there are about 28,000 distinct CDR3 sequences, about 8.1% of which are singletons.

The receptor comes from a female donor with early-stage non-small cell lung cancer. The source material was PBMCs, sampled at surgery. V and J are TRBV28 and TRBJ2-2, with D perhaps being TRBD1 or TRBD2 (5 bases each). The CDR3: CASSPPRGANTGELFF. Written as DNA, the CDR3 is TGTGCCAGCAGCCCCCCGAGAGGGGCGAACACCGGGGAGCTGTTTTTT.